A single sample is the source of the 20 T cell receptor beta chains below, sequenced in a study of cytomegalovirus exposure and HLA in healthy donors. 60 Vbeta and 13 Jbeta primers were used in PCR. TCRdb keeps only in-frame clones here, not all; method: immunoSEQ multiplex PCR. The table shows roughly 190,000 clones, with 60% to 80% occurring only once. The source material was PBMCs. The source of these receptors is a middle-aged man in good health and CMV-seronegative.

This sequence joins TRBV7-7 and TRBJ2-5; D unclear. Germline values: CDR1 SSHAT, CDR2 FNYEAQ (reference sequence). Trimming left V 1 base short and J 5 bases short, with 11 bases between. The CDR3 sequence is 14 residues long. The chain's CDR3 is CASSLDSVSETQYF. CDR3 sequence (DNA): TGTGCCAGCAGCTTAGATTCGGTTTCGGAGACCCAGTACTTC.

To note about this clone: One junction end does not reproduce the germline sequence, and a read error may be involved. This chain connects TRBV2 to TRBJ2-3, with D possibly TRBD1 on 5 matching bases. The CDR3 totals 14 residues. CDR1 and CDR2 (germline): SNHLY, FYNNEI. The DNA of the CDR3 is TGTGCCAGCAGAAAAGGGGTGGACACAGATACGCAGTGTTTT. Its translation is CASRKGVDTDTQCF.

This chain links TRBV25-1 with TRBJ1-2, with D uncertain. Germline V CDR1 and CDR2: MGHDK, SYGVNS. Trimming cost V 0 bases and J 6 bases, with 11 bases left between them. The CDR3 totals 14 residues. CDR3 nucleotides: TGTGCCAGCAGTGAATACGTCAGGCCAGATGGCTACACCTTC. This codes for CASSEYVRPDGYTF.

This clone was picked up one time. This chain joins TRBV5-1 and TRBJ2-3; 8 nucleotides match TRBD1. Germline V CDR1 and CDR2: SGHRS, YFSETQ. The CDR3 is 16 residues long. V trimming: 4 bases; J trimming: 4 bases; junction bases outside the gene matches: 11. The CDR3 loop reads CASSVSGTGVADTQYF. DNA for the CDR3: TGCGCCAGCAGCGTCTCCGGGACAGGAGTTGCAGATACGCAGTATTTT.

The chain has TRBV14 and TRBJ2-5; D perhaps matches TRBD2 (5 bases). Germline V gives CDR1 SGHDN, CDR2 FVKESK. The CDR3 has 13 residues. Trimming removed 4 bases from V and 7 bases from J, with 13 bases in between. CDR3 loop: CASSLLRAGTQYF. CDR3 nucleotide sequence: TGTGCCAGCAGCCTACTCCGCGCGGGGACCCAGTACTTC.

The rearrangement joins TRBV7-3 to TRBJ2-1; 7 bases agree with TRBD1. Germline loops: CDR1 SGHTA, CDR2 FQGTGA. CDR3 length: 12 amino acids. After removal of 5 bases from V and 7 bases from J, the junction contained 2 bases not matched to a gene. The CDR3 loop is CASSIQGNEQFF. The CDR3 DNA is TGTGCCAGCAGCATACAGGGGAATGAGCAGTTCTTC.

This clone appeared once. The CDR3 sequence: CASSVGQGTQPQHF. CDR3 DNA: TGTGCCAGCAGTGTGGGACAGGGAACTCAGCCCCAGCATTTT. The chain links TRBV6-5 to TRBJ1-5; 9 positions match TRBD1. The CDR3 totals 14 residues. V shed 5 bases and J 6 bases; nucleotides not matched to a gene: 5. Germline CDR1 and CDR2: MNHEY and SVGAGI.

This chain's CDR3 is CASSGQGAHNEQFF. The CDR3 coding sequence is TGCGCCAGCAGCGGTCAGGGGGCCCACAATGAGCAGTTCTTC. The chain recombines TRBV5-1 with TRBJ2-1; 8 bases are shared with TRBD1. The CDR3 has 14 amino acids. The germline CDR1 and CDR2 sequences are SGHRS and YFSETQ. After removal of 4 bases from V and 5 bases from J, the junction contained 5 bases not matched to a gene.

The rearrangement uses TRBV2 and TRBJ2-2, with 7 bases that match TRBD1. The V and J ends lost 6 bases and 2 bases, in that order; junction bases with no gene match: 6. The germline V gene has CDR1 SNHLY and CDR2 FYNNEI. The CDR3 has 15 residues. This chain's CDR3 is CASRPTGPNTGELFF. CDR3 in DNA: TGTGCCAGCAGGCCGACAGGGCCTAACACCGGGGAGCTGTTTTTT.

In DNA form, the CDR3 reads TGTGCCAGCAGTTTGGACACAGGGCTCTCTGGAAACACCATATATTTT. This encodes CASSLDTGLSGNTIYF. The rearrangement joins TRBV13 to TRBJ1-3, with a weak D call TRBD1 (6 bases). The germline V gene encodes CDR1 PRHDT and CDR2 FYEKMQ (reference sequence). The V end was cut by 6 bases, the J end by 0 bases, with 15 bases between. The CDR3 is 16 amino acids.

The chain combines TRBV10-3 with TRBJ2-3; 8 nucleotides align to TRBD2. Germline V gives CDR1 ENHRY, CDR2 SYGVKD. Trimming at V came to 0 bases and at J to 0 bases, leaving 2 bases not matched to a gene. This CDR3 comprises 16 residues. This CDR3 reads CAISESPSGSTDTQYF. The DNA for the CDR3 is TGTGCCATCAGTGAGTCGCCTAGCGGGAGCACAGATACGCAGTATTTT.

V gene TRBV7-3 combines with J gene TRBJ2-7, with a tentative D call TRBD2 (7 bases). Germline V gives CDR1 SGHTA, CDR2 FQGTGA. The CDR3 runs 13 residues. V shed 0 bases and J shed 12 bases, with 15 bases lying between them. The CDR3 loop reads CASSLTDGGARYF. In DNA form, the CDR3 reads TGTGCCAGCAGCTTAACTGATGGGGGGGCGCGGTACTTC. Full variable domain (rest looked up from reference TRBV7-3 and TRBJ2-7): GAGVSQTPSNKVTEKGKYVELRCDPISGHTALYWYRQSLGQGPEFLIYFQGTGAADDSGLPNDRFFAVRPEGSVSTLKIQRTERGDSAVYLCASSLTDGGARYFGPGTRLTVT.

The J gene is TRBJ1-5, the V gene TRBV2, with D possibly being TRBD1 (5 bases). The ends were cut back, 6 bases at V and 0 bases at J, with 15 bases in the middle. Per the germline V gene, CDR1 is SNHLY and CDR2 is FYNNEI. This CDR3 is 16 amino acids long. CDR3 nucleotides: TGTGCCAGCAGAGCGGGACTGCCCTATAGCAATCAGCCCCAGCATTTT. The encoded protein is CASRAGLPYSNQPQHF.

This chain links TRBV4-1 with TRBJ2-7; maybe TRBD1 (5 bases). CDR1 MGHRA and CDR2 YSYEKL come from the germline V gene. The CDR3 covers 13 residues. Trimming shortened V by 5 bases and J by 1 base, and 9 bases separated the two germline ends. As DNA, the CDR3 is TGCGCCAGCAGCTCTACAGGTTCCTACGAGCAGTACTTC. Translated, it gives CASSSTGSYEQYF.

This chain joins TRBV6-6 and TRBJ1-4, with a tentative D call TRBD1 (6 bases). V was pared by 6 bases and J by 2 bases, with 16 bases between. Looked up from germline, CDR1 is MNHNY and CDR2 is SVGAGI (reference sequence). The CDR3 loop spans 16 amino acids. The CDR3 nucleotides are TGTGCCAGCAGCGCCGACAGGACCTTCACTAATGAAAAACTGTTTTTT. This translates into CASSADRTFTNEKLFF.

The rearrangement links TRBV4-2 to TRBJ1-2; unclear D gene. The V and J ends lost 0 bases and 4 bases respectively, with 15 bases between them. Germline CDR1 LGHNA, CDR2 YNFKEQ. The CDR3 length is 16 residues. In DNA, the CDR3 is TGTGCCAGCAGCCAAGATACCGCAGGCAGAGCCTATGGCTACACCTTC. Encoded protein: CASSQDTAGRAYGYTF.

The rearrangement joins TRBV28 to TRBJ1-5, with TRBD1 as a possible D gene (5 bases). V lost 5 bases and J lost 2, with 10 bases in between. The germline V gene encodes CDR1 MDHEN and CDR2 SYDVKM. The CDR3 spans 14 residues. This CDR3 reads CASSTGTGNQPQHF. The CDR3 region has the DNA TGTGCCAGCAGTACTGGGACTGGCAATCAGCCCCAGCATTTT. Variable domain in full (rest from reference TRBV28 and TRBJ1-5): DVKVTQSSRYLVKRTGEKVFLECVQDMDHENMFWYRQDPGLGLRLIYFSYDVKMKEKGDIPEGYSVSREKKERFSLILESASTNQTSMYLCASSTGTGNQPQHFGDGTRLSIL.

There are a few counts of this clone. A junction boundary mismatches the germline segment, possibly from a read error. The chain employs TRBV7-9 and TRBJ1-1; a weak D match, TRBD1 (6 bases). Germline CDR1 reads SEHNR; CDR2 reads FQNEAQ (reference sequence). There are 16 residues in the CDR3. The CDR3 region is CSSSPGQIKMNTEAFF. DNA for the CDR3: TGTTCCAGCAGCCCCGGACAGATTAAAATGAACACTGAAGCTTTCTTT.

This chain joins TRBV28 and TRBJ2-1, with 12 bases aligning to TRBD2. Germline V CDR1 and CDR2: MDHEN, SYDVKM. This CDR3 spans 15 amino acids. Trimming at V came to 5 bases and at J to 6 bases, leaving 5 bases not matched to a gene. Here the CDR3 reads CASSTSSGRGNEQFF. CDR3 in DNA: TGTGCCAGCAGTACATCTAGCGGGAGGGGCAATGAGCAGTTCTTC.

The chain employs TRBV2 and TRBJ2-7; D unresolved. Trimming took off 6 bases at V and 1 base at J, with 13 bases between the two ends. CDR1 and CDR2 from the germline V gene are SNHLY and FYNNEI. The CDR3 loop spans 14 amino acids. DNA of the CDR3: TGTGCCAGCAGAGAGTACTTTCTTTCCTACGAGCAGTACTTC. It encodes CASREYFLSYEQYF.